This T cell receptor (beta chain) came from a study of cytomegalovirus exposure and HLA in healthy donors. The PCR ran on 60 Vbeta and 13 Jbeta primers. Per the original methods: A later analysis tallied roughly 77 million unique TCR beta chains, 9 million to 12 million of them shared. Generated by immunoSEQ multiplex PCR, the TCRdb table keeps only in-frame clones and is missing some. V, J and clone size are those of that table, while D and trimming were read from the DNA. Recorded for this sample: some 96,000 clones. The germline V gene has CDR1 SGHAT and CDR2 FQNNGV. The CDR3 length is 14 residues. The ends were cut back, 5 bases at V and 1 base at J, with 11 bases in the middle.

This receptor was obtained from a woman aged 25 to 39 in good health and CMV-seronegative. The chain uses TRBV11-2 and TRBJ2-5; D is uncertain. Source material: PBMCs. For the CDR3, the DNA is TGTGCCAGCAGCATACAGAGAACCCAAGAGACCCAGTACTTC. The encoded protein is CASSIQRTQETQYF.